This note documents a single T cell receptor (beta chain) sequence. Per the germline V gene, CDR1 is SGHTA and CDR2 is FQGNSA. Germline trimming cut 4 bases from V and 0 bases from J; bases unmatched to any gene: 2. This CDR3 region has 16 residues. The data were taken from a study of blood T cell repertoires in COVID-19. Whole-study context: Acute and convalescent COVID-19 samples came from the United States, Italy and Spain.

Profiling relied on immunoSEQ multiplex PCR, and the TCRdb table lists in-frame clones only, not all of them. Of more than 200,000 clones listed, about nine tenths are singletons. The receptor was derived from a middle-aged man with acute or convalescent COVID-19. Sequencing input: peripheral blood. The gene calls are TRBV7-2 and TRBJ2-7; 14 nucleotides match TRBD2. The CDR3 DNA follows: TGTGCCAGCAGCTGGGGACTAGCGGGAGCCTCCTACGAGCAGTACTTC. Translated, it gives CASSWGLAGASYEQYF. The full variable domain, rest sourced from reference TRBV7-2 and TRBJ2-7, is GAGVSQSPSNKVTEKGKDVELRCDPISGHTALYWYRQSLGQGLEFLIYFQGNSAPDKSGLPSDRFSAERTGGSVSTLTIQRTQQEDSAVYLCASSWGLAGASYEQYFGPGTRLTVT.